A single sample gave rise to the 26 T cell receptor beta chains below, sequenced in a study of shared clonotypes between healthy human individuals. The assay was immunoSEQ multiplex PCR, and TCRdb's table has in-frame clones only and misses some. The sample shows over 850,000 clones, around 78% of them seen only once. Sequenced: memory CD4+ T cells from PBMCs. Stated subset: CD45RA-negative fraction. The source of these receptors is a man between 18 and 29 years old in good health. Some clones in this sample may be carry-over from other donors' samples.

The chain is built from TRBV10-3 and TRBJ2-1; 9 bases are a match to TRBD2. CDR3 size: 13 residues. The V and J ends lost 10 bases and 5 bases, in that order; junction bases with no gene match: 6. The germline V gene has CDR1 ENHRY and CDR2 SYGVKD. The CDR3 here is CATQTSGDNEQFF. CDR3 bases: TGTGCCACCCAGACTAGCGGAGACAATGAGCAGTTCTTC.

This chain uses TRBV28 with TRBJ2-3, with TRBD1 matching 7 bases. CDR1 MDHEN and CDR2 SYDVKM come from the germline V gene. The junction had 7 bases not matched to a gene; V was cut back by 5 bases and J by 2 bases. The CDR3 is 15 residues long. CDR3 in amino acids: CASSQYRGTTDTQYF. The CDR3 DNA reads TGTGCCAGCAGTCAGTACAGGGGCACCACAGATACGCAGTATTTT.

This chain links TRBV2 with TRBJ2-7, with a weak D call TRBD2 (6 bases). Germline loops: CDR1 SNHLY, CDR2 FYNNEI. The CDR3 spans 14 residues. The V end lost 7 bases, the J end lost 0 bases, and 13 bases lay between the germline ends. The CDR3 coding sequence is TGTGCCAGCAAGGGGCTAGCGCGCTCCTACGAGCAGTACTTC. Protein product: CASKGLARSYEQYF.

This chain connects TRBV7-6 to TRBJ2-5; the D gene could be TRBD1 or TRBD2 (5 bases each). The CDR3 has 17 residues. From germline, CDR1 is SGHVS and CDR2 FNYEAQ. The V and J ends lost 6 bases and 5 bases respectively, with 25 bases between them. CDR3 protein: CASSLGVLGARGETQYF. The CDR3 DNA sequence: TGTGCCAGCAGTCTTGGCGTGCTCGGGGCCCGAGGGGAGACCCAGTACTTC.

The chain employs TRBV7-8 and TRBJ2-7; D is ambiguous. Trimming took off 5 bases at V and 0 bases at J, with 11 bases between the two ends. The CDR3 loop spans 14 amino acids. Germline V gene sequence: CDR1 SGHVS, CDR2 FQNEAQ. CDR3: CASSHGGRSYEQYF. CDR3 nucleotide sequence: TGTGCCAGCAGCCACGGTGGGCGCTCCTACGAGCAGTACTTC.

As to this clone: A much larger clone differs from this one at a single base, so this may be a read error. The same CDR3 can be traced to other DNA sequences in this sample. The chain combines TRBV28 with TRBJ1-1; D gene unclear. Germline V gene data show CDR1 as MDHEN and CDR2 as SYDVKM. The CDR3 contains 11 residues. V lost 3 bases and J 3 bases, leaving 2 bases between the germline ends. The CDR3, as DNA: TGTGCCAGCAGTTTGGACACTGAAGCTTTCTTT. Protein: CASSLDTEAFF. The entire variable domain, with the rest obtained from reference TRBV28 and TRBJ1-1, is as follows: DVKVTQSSRYLVKRTGEKVFLECVQDMDHENMFWYRQDPGLGLRLIYFSYDVKMKEKGDIPEGYSVSREKKERFSLILESASTNQTSMYLCASSLDTEAFFGQGTRLTVV.

The V gene is TRBV29-1, the J gene TRBJ2-3, with D maybe TRBD1 (5 bases). The germline V gene has CDR1 SQVTM and CDR2 ANQGSEA. V was cut by 7 bases and J by 1 base, with 9 bases left in between. The CDR3 is 12 amino acids. In DNA form, the CDR3 reads TGCAGCGGTAAGACAGGCACAGATACGCAGTATTTT. Translation gives CSGKTGTDTQYF.

There are a few counts of this clone. The V and J genes are TRBV11-2 and TRBJ2-5; D remains unclear. Trimming cost V 5 bases and J 2 bases, with 12 bases left between them. This CDR3 comprises 14 residues. Germline V gene sequence: CDR1 SGHAT, CDR2 FQNNGV. The CDR3 loop is CASSVDTAQETQYF. As DNA, the CDR3 is TGTGCCAGCAGCGTTGACACAGCTCAAGAGACCCAGTACTTC.

The gene calls are TRBV25-1 and TRBJ2-7; a possible D gene is TRBD2 (5 bases). The germline V gene has CDR1 MGHDK and CDR2 SYGVNS. V lost 3 bases and J lost 3, with 6 bases in between. The CDR3 has 12 residues. The CDR3 DNA follows: TGTGCCAGCAGTGATCGGGGCTACGAGCAGTACTTC. It translates to CASSDRGYEQYF.

The chain links TRBV5-1 to TRBJ2-7; D may be TRBD2 (6 bases). CDR1 SGHRS and CDR2 YFSETQ come from the germline V gene. The CDR3 is 14 residues long. Between the trimmed V and J ends, which lost 4 bases and 0 bases, there was a span of 11 bases. This CDR3 reads CASSPQAGSYEQYF. The CDR3 DNA sequence: TGCGCCAGCAGCCCTCAAGCGGGCTCCTACGAGCAGTACTTC.

This clone came up a few times. The chain employs TRBV6-5 and TRBJ2-7; TRBD2 agrees at 8 bases. J gave up 5 bases and V 6 bases, and 6 bases lay outside the gene matches. Germline CDR1 and CDR2: MNHEY and SVGAGI. The CDR3 is made up of 13 amino acids. The CDR3, as DNA: TGTGCCAGCAGCGGGAGGGCCTTTCACGAGCAGTACTTC. This sequence encodes CASSGRAFHEQYF.

The rearrangement links TRBV28 to TRBJ1-6, with unresolved D. V gave up 3 bases and J gave up 5 bases, with 17 bases separating them. The germline V gene encodes CDR1 MDHEN and CDR2 SYDVKM. This CDR3 has 17 amino acids. DNA for the CDR3: TGTGCCAGCAGTTTTCGGCAGAGCGCTAACCATAATTCACCCCTCCACTTT. Amino acids: CASSFRQSANHNSPLHF.

The chain is built from TRBV5-4 and TRBJ2-7, with 9 bases identical to TRBD2. Germline V gene data show CDR1 as SGHNT and CDR2 as YYREEE (reference sequence). The V segment lost 2 bases and the J segment 6 bases; nucleotides outside the gene matches: 6. CDR3 length equals 14 residues. CDR3 bases: TGTGCCAGCAGCTTTAGCGGGAGCTTAGGCGAGCAGTACTTC. Translated, it gives CASSFSGSLGEQYF.

Comment on this clone: Other DNA sequences in this specimen translate into the identical CDR3. This chain links TRBV2 with TRBJ2-5; D not resolved. The length of the CDR3 is 12 residues. V was cut by 3 bases and J by 4 bases, with 6 bases left in between. CDR1 SNHLY and CDR2 FYNNEI come from the germline V gene. CDR3 bases: TGTGCCAGCAGTGATAGGGCAGAGACCCAGTACTTC. Protein sequence: CASSDRAETQYF. The whole variable domain, filled in from reference TRBV2 and TRBJ2-5, reads EPEVTQTPSHQVTQMGQEVILRCVPISNHLYFYWYRQILGQKVEFLVSFYNNEISEKSEIFDDQFSVERPDGSNFTLKIRSTKLEDSAMYFCASSDRAETQYFGPGTRLLVL.

The chain employs TRBV10-1 and TRBJ2-7, with TRBD1 matching 7 bases. The CDR3 totals 14 residues. V dropped 5 bases and J dropped 2; count of bases not matched to a gene: 6. The germline V gene has CDR1 WNHNN and CDR2 SYGVQD (reference sequence). The CDR3 loop is CASSTGQHPYEQYF. The CDR3 region has the DNA TGCGCCAGCAGTACGGGACAGCACCCCTACGAGCAGTACTTC.

The genes are TRBV28 and TRBJ2-7; a possible D gene is TRBD1 (5 bases). V lost 10 bases to trimming and J lost 1 base, with 14 bases between them. This CDR3 has 13 residues. Germline lookup yields CDR1 MDHEN and CDR2 SYDVKM. In nucleotides, the CDR3 is TGTGCCACCCTCTTGACAGCTTCCTACGAGCAGTACTTC. The encoded protein is CATLLTASYEQYF.

Note on this clone: Additional DNA sequences in this sample encode the identical CDR3. The gene calls are TRBV15 and TRBJ2-7, with TRBD1 matching 9 bases. Germline assignment: CDR1 LNHNV and CDR2 YYDKDF (reference sequence). The CDR3 runs to 14 residues. V was pared by 1 base and J by 3 bases, with 1 base of the junction left unmatched. The CDR3 bases are TGTGCCACCAGCAGAGCGGGACAGGGCTACGAGCAGTACTTC. Translation: CATSRAGQGYEQYF. Looking up the rest from reference TRBV15 and TRBJ2-7 gives the full variable domain: DAMVIQNPRYQVTQFGKPVTLSCSQTLNHNVMYWYQQKSSQAPKLLFHYYDKDFNNEADTPDNFQSRRPNTSFCFLDIRSPGLGDTAMYLCATSRAGQGYEQYFGPGTRLTVT.

The genes are TRBV18 and TRBJ1-4; D unclear. V lost 1 base and J 0 bases, leaving 6 bases between the germline ends. CDR1 is KGHSH and CDR2 is LQKENI in the germline V gene. The CDR3 covers 15 residues. DNA for the CDR3: TGTGCCAGCTCACCACAACAAACAACTAATGAAAAACTGTTTTTT. This sequence encodes CASSPQQTTNEKLFF.

This clone was seen a few times. The J gene is TRBJ1-1, the V gene TRBV6-5, with D unresolved. The CDR3 totals 14 residues. Germline CDR1 reads MNHEY; CDR2 reads SVGAGI. V lost 10 bases and J lost 2, with 17 bases in between. DNA of the CDR3: TGTGCCACCACTGGTAAAGGGCTAAACACTGAAGCTTTCTTT. Its translation is CATTGKGLNTEAFF.

This clone showed up just a few times. The J gene is TRBJ1-1, the V gene TRBV7-2; D call uncertain. Germline CDR1 is SGHTA and CDR2 is FQGNSA. V shed 5 bases and J shed 1 base, with 11 bases lying between them. The CDR3 loop spans 14 amino acids. This chain's CDR3 is CASSQAVANTEAFF. DNA for the CDR3: TGTGCCAGCAGCCAGGCCGTTGCGAACACTGAAGCTTTCTTT. Filled out from reference TRBV7-2 and TRBJ1-1, the complete variable domain reads GAGVSQSPSNKVTEKGKDVELRCDPISGHTALYWYRQSLGQGLEFLIYFQGNSAPDKSGLPSDRFSAERTGGSVSTLTIQRTQQEDSAVYLCASSQAVANTEAFFGQGTRLTVV.

This clone was observed many times. The genes are TRBV5-1 and TRBJ2-1, with TRBD1 identical over 8 bases. CDR1 and CDR2 (germline): SGHRS, YFSETQ. The junction had 8 bases not matched to a gene; V was cut back by 1 base and J by 8 bases. The CDR3 has 15 amino acids. The chain's CDR3 is CASSLKLSGQDEQFF. Here the CDR3 DNA reads TGCGCCAGCAGCTTGAAGCTTTCGGGACAGGATGAGCAGTTCTTC.

The CDR3 sequence: CASSSLNFQGLAGRQTQYF. The CDR3 region has the DNA TGTGCCAGCAGCTCACTGAATTTCCAGGGACTAGCGGGACGGCAGACCCAGTACTTC. This sequence joins TRBV7-6 and TRBJ2-5; 13 nucleotides align to TRBD2. V trimming: 4 bases; J trimming: 6 bases; junction bases outside the gene matches: 17. This CDR3 is 19 amino acids long. The germline CDR1 and CDR2 sequences are SGHVS and FNYEAQ.

The V and J genes are TRBV5-1 and TRBJ2-1; D may match TRBD1 or TRBD2 (5 bases each). V lost 3 bases to trimming and J lost 8 bases, with 18 bases between them. This CDR3 has 15 amino acids. Germline-derived CDR1 and CDR2 are SGHRS and YFSETQ. As DNA, the CDR3 is TGCGCCAGCAGCTGGTCCGGGACGGGTGCGGATGAGCAGTTCTTC. It is translated as CASSWSGTGADEQFF. Full variable domain (outside the CDR3, taken from reference TRBV5-1 and TRBJ2-1): KAGVTQTPRYLIKTRGQQVTLSCSPISGHRSVSWYQQTPGQGLQFLFEYFSETQRNKGNFPGRFSGRQFSNSRSEMNVSTLELGDSALYLCASSWSGTGADEQFFGPGTRLTVL.

This chain uses TRBV5-6 with TRBJ2-4; no clear D gene. Trimming pared 0 bases from V and 7 bases from J, leaving 20 bases between. Germline V gene lookup returns CDR1 SGHDT and CDR2 YYEEEE. The CDR3 loop spans 17 amino acids. The CDR3 is CASSLEAGPPFGNIQYF. CDR3 nucleotides: TGTGCCAGCAGCTTGGAGGCAGGCCCACCCTTTGGGAACATTCAGTACTTC.

The chain couples TRBV4-1 to TRBJ1-2; D possibly corresponds to TRBD1 (5 bases). Germline V gene lookup returns CDR1 MGHRA and CDR2 YSYEKL. V dropped 0 bases and J dropped 7 bases, with 18 bases sitting between them. The CDR3 contains 16 residues. The CDR3 coding sequence is TGCGCCAGCAGCCAAGAGATCAGGGAAGGCCTGCCTGGCTACACCTTC. Encoded protein: CASSQEIREGLPGYTF.

The gene calls are TRBV7-6 and TRBJ2-3, with 9 nucleotides matching TRBD1. The germline gives CDR1 SGHVS, CDR2 FNYEAQ. V lost 5 bases to trimming and J lost 2 bases; unmatched junction nucleotides: 5. There are 15 residues in the CDR3. CDR3: CASSPGQGNTDTQYF. CDR3 DNA: TGTGCCAGCAGCCCTGGACAGGGGAACACAGATACGCAGTATTTT.